Presented here are 19 T cell receptor beta chains from one specimen sequenced in a study of identical twins (dated by TCRdb to the mid-2010s). The library was produced with 5' RACE. Sequencing instrument: Illumina HiSeq 2000. TCRdb applied fastp at Q25 and MiXCR to the public reads, then kept only in-frame beta chains. Rows matching on CDR3 protein sequence are summarized as one entry with the most common DNA and genes. This sample comprises about 920,000 distinct CDR3 sequences, approximately 13% of them detected only once. The top ten clones comprise roughly 1.5% of the sample. These same data were also listed under a study on yellow fever vaccine responses in identical twins.

The sample comprised PBMCs. These TCRs come from a woman aged 18-29 years in good health.

This clonotype was counted between two and nine times. The chain has TRBV10-3 and TRBJ2-1; 8 bases fit TRBD2. Trimming took 0 bases from V and 4 from J; bases not matched to a gene: 5. The CDR3 is 16 amino acids. CDR1 and CDR2 (germline): ENHRY, SYGVKD. For the CDR3, the DNA is TGTGCCATCAGTGAGTCGATAGCGGGAAGTTACAATGAGCAGTTCTTC. Translating gives CAISESIAGSYNEQFF.

This chain links TRBV24-1 with TRBJ2-1, with D perhaps TRBD2 (6 bases). V was shortened by 4 bases and J by 6 bases, with 15 bases between the two germline ends. This CDR3 spans 15 amino acids. Germline CDR1 reads KGHDR; CDR2 reads SFDVKD. This CDR3 reads CATSDPGLLLNEQFF. DNA for the CDR3: TGTGCCACCAGTGACCCGGGACTCCTCCTCAATGAGCAGTTCTTC.

This rearrangement joins TRBV20-1 to TRBJ2-1; no clear D. The CDR3 is 11 residues long. CDR1 is DFQATT, CDR2 SNEGSKA, per germline (reference sequence). Trimming cost V 5 bases and J 3 bases, with 5 bases left between them. The DNA of the CDR3 is TGCAGTGCTGGGGACTACAATGAGCAGTTCTTC. This translates into CSAGDYNEQFF.

V usage is TRBV7-8 and J usage is TRBJ2-4; D not resolved. Trimming cost V 0 bases and J 8 bases, with 5 bases left between them. This CDR3 comprises 12 residues. Looked up from germline, CDR1 is SGHVS and CDR2 is FQNEAQ. CDR3 nucleotide sequence: TGTGCCAGCAGCTTAGCTATTGACATTCAGTACTTC. This sequence encodes CASSLAIDIQYF.

Only one count was recorded for this clonotype. The V gene is TRBV27, the J gene TRBJ2-1; 7 bases match TRBD1. Trimming removed 6 bases from V and 1 base from J; junction bases left unmatched: 6. The CDR3 sequence is 15 residues long. Looked up from germline, CDR1 is MNHEY and CDR2 is SMNVEV (reference sequence). The CDR3 region is CASSLTGWSYNEQFF. The CDR3 DNA sequence: TGTGCCAGCAGCCTGACAGGGTGGTCCTACAATGAGCAGTTCTTC.

This clonotype has just a few counts. The rearrangement links TRBV7-9 to TRBJ1-5; tentative D call: TRBD1 (6 bases). CDR1 is SEHNR and CDR2 is FQNEAQ in the germline V gene (reference sequence). Trimming cost V 3 bases and J 4 bases, with 16 bases left between them. CDR3 length equals 16 residues. CDR3 amino acids: CASSLGDPGANQPQHF. Written as DNA, the CDR3 is TGTGCCAGCAGCTTGGGCGACCCGGGGGCTAATCAGCCCCAGCATTTT.

This clonotype showed up just once. The rearrangement uses TRBV18 and TRBJ2-6, with no clear D. This CDR3 is 19 amino acids long. CDR1 and CDR2 from the germline V gene are KGHSH and LQKENI. V was pared by 3 bases and J by 0 bases, with 18 bases between. The chain's CDR3 is CASSPAPPPSGSGANVLTF. The CDR3 DNA reads TGTGCCAGCTCACCCGCGCCGCCACCCTCCGGCTCTGGGGCCAACGTCCTGACTTTC.

This clonotype was seen at least ten times. The chain employs TRBV4-1 and TRBJ1-2; maybe TRBD1 (6 bases). Germline CDR1 MGHRA, CDR2 YSYEKL. The CDR3 sequence is 15 residues long. The V end was cut by 1 base, the J end by 4 bases, with 13 bases between. The CDR3 protein is CASSQGITGFYGYTF. The CDR3 DNA sequence: TGCGCCAGCAGCCAAGGAATAACAGGGTTCTATGGCTACACCTTC.

This clonotype was recorded many times. The chain is built from TRBV5-5 and TRBJ1-5; D is undetermined. The germline V gene has CDR1 SGHKS and CDR2 YYEKEE (reference sequence). The CDR3 covers 14 residues. V lost 0 bases and J 0 bases, leaving 4 bases between the germline ends. The CDR3 is CASSLGNSNQPQHF. In nucleotides, the CDR3 is TGTGCCAGCAGCTTGGGCAATAGCAATCAGCCCCAGCATTTT.

This clonotype was detected many times. The chain links TRBV6-4 to TRBJ1-1; unclear D gene. The ends were cut back, 8 bases at V and 4 bases at J, with 14 bases in the middle. Germline V gene data show CDR1 as MRHNA and CDR2 as SNTAGT. The CDR3 consists of 13 residues. In DNA form, the CDR3 reads TGTGCCAGCTCCCGGTATGGTGGCACTGAAGCTTTCTTT. It encodes CASSRYGGTEAFF.

Many counts were recorded for this clonotype. V usage is TRBV5-1 and J usage is TRBJ1-2; 8 nucleotides line up with TRBD1. Germline CDR1 is SGHRS and CDR2 is YFSETQ. With V trimmed by 1 base and J by 3 bases, 5 bases remained unmatched. The CDR3 covers 15 residues. For the CDR3, the DNA is TGCGCCAGCAGCTTGAGGGGACAGGCTTACTATGGCTACACCTTC. Protein sequence: CASSLRGQAYYGYTF.

This clonotype was detected only a few times. V and J are TRBV3-1 and TRBJ2-5, with a possible D match to TRBD2 (5 bases). The germline V gene has CDR1 LGHDT and CDR2 YNNKEL (reference sequence). CDR3 length: 13 amino acids. V lost 2 bases to trimming and J lost 4 bases, with 8 bases between them. The CDR3: CASSQRGLETQYF. In nucleotides, the CDR3 is TGTGCCAGCAGCCAAAGAGGGCTAGAGACCCAGTACTTC.

This clonotype has a count of ten or more. The V call is TRBV12-3 or TRBV12-4, the J call TRBJ2-1; D is ambiguous. CDR3 length: 14 residues. V was cut by 3 bases and J by 7 bases, with 13 bases left in between. CDR3 DNA: TGTGCCAGCAGTTTCCGGTCCCTGTGGAATGAGCAGTTCTTC. This codes for CASSFRSLWNEQFF.

This chain links TRBV27 with TRBJ2-5, with 9 bases matching TRBD1. J lost 1 base, V lost 6 bases, and 9 bases had no gene match. The CDR3 covers 16 residues. CDR1 and CDR2 from the germline V gene are MNHEY and SMNVEV (reference sequence). CDR3 loop: CASRPQGAIAQETQYF. The CDR3 DNA follows: TGTGCCAGCAGACCACAGGGGGCGATTGCCCAAGAGACCCAGTACTTC.

The chain couples TRBV7-9 to TRBJ2-7; D might be TRBD2 (5 bases). Trimming shortened V by 3 bases and J by 2 bases, and 8 bases separated the two germline ends. The CDR3 is 13 amino acids. CDR1 is SEHNR, CDR2 FQNEAQ, per germline (reference sequence). CDR3 sequence (DNA): TGTGCCAGCAGCTTCGGGGTCCCCTACGAGCAGTACGTC. This gives the protein CASSFGVPYEQYV.

This clonotype has only a few counts. The rearrangement links TRBV10-3 to TRBJ2-7; maybe TRBD1 (6 bases). Germline V gene data show CDR1 as ENHRY and CDR2 as SYGVKD. This CDR3 has 12 residues. With 8 bases removed from V and 3 bases from J, the gap between germline ends came to 11 bases. This CDR3 is CAIGQTHYEQYF. The CDR3 DNA sequence: TGTGCCATCGGACAGACACACTACGAGCAGTACTTC.

V and J are TRBV5-5 and TRBJ2-7; TRBD2 agrees at 12 bases. The CDR3 sequence is 15 residues long. V shed 4 bases and J 0 bases; nucleotides not matched to a gene: 2. The germline V gene has CDR1 SGHKS and CDR2 YYEKEE (reference sequence). This CDR3 reads CASSQTSGGSYEQYV. The CDR3 DNA is TGTGCCAGCAGCCAGACTAGCGGGGGCTCCTACGAGCAGTACGTC.

The chain carries TRBV7-9 and TRBJ2-5; no clear D. The V gene lost 6 bases and the J gene lost 2 bases, with 16 bases spanning the gap. The CDR3 contains 15 residues. The germline CDR1 and CDR2 sequences are SEHNR and FQNEAQ (reference sequence). The CDR3 protein is CASSQGLAAQETQYF. CDR3 nucleotides: TGTGCCAGCAGTCAAGGGTTGGCAGCTCAAGAGACCCAGTACTTC. Together with reference TRBV7-9 and TRBJ2-5, the CDR3 gives the full variable domain: DTGVSQNPRHKITKRGQNVTFRCDPISEHNRLYWYRQTLGQGPEFLTYFQNEAQLEKSRLLSDRFSAERPKGSFSTLEIQRTEQGDSAMYLCASSQGLAAQETQYFGPGTRLLVL.

This clonotype was detected only a few times. V and J are TRBV10-3 and TRBJ1-2; D possibly corresponds to TRBD1 (6 bases). V lost 10 bases and J 1 base, leaving 16 bases between the germline ends. This CDR3 has 14 amino acids. In germline, CDR1 is ENHRY, CDR2 SYGVKD. In nucleotides, the CDR3 is TGTGCCACCCTCCGGACAGATAGTAACTATGGCTACACCTTC. It encodes CATLRTDSNYGYTF.